The rows below give T cell receptor beta chains drawn from one sample of a study of blood T cell repertoires in COVID-19. Libraries were prepared by immunoSEQ multiplex PCR; TCRdb keeps only in-frame clonotypes and omits some of them. The repertoire consists of approximately 100,000 clones, with about 90% occurring once and the leading ten covering more than 3.5%. The sequenced material came from peripheral blood. All receptors come from a human donor with COVID-19, enrolled during active disease. The donor label of this sample is uncertain. Each CDR3 is given with its conserved first and last residue. The D gene is left open where the match is weak. For some rows the clone size is stated as once, few or many, or as a class when expanded; others skip it.

clone size: once
D gene: TRBD2
J gene: TRBJ2-2
V gene: TRBV11-2
CDR3 DNA: TGTGCCAGCAGCCTAGCGGCTAGCGGGAACACCGGGGAGCTGTTTTTT
CDR3 protein: CASSLAASGNTGELFF

clone size: .
D gene: .
J gene: TRBJ1-4
V gene: TRBV5-6
CDR3 DNA: TGTGCCAGCAGCGAGGTGGGCAGGGGAACTAATGAAAAACTGTTTTTT
CDR3 protein: CASSEVGRGTNEKLFF

clone size: .
D gene: .
J gene: TRBJ1-1
V gene: TRBV29-1
CDR3 DNA: TGCAGCGTCGATGGACAGCTGAACACTGAAGCTTTCTTT
CDR3 protein: CSVDGQLNTEAFF

clone size: few
D gene: TRBD1
J gene: TRBJ1-1
V gene: TRBV19
CDR3 DNA: TGTGCCAGTAGTATAGGGACAGGGACCACTGAAGCTTTCTTT
CDR3 protein: CASSIGTGTTEAFF

clone size: .
D gene: .
J gene: TRBJ1-2
V gene: TRBV3-1/TRBV3-2
CDR3 DNA: TGTGCCAGCAGACTCGGCGGTGGGTATGGCTACACCTTC
CDR3 protein: CASRLGGGYGYTF

clone size: .
D gene: .
J gene: TRBJ1-1
V gene: TRBV5-4
CDR3 DNA: TGTGCCAGCAGCTTGATGACAGTGAACACTGAAGCTTTCTTT
CDR3 protein: CASSLMTVNTEAFF

clone size: once
D gene: .
J gene: TRBJ1-2
V gene: TRBV10-2
CDR3 DNA: TGCGCCAGCAGCGACAGCTATGGCTACACCTTC
CDR3 protein: CASSDSYGYTF

clone size: .
D gene: TRBD1
J gene: TRBJ1-4
V gene: TRBV5-4
CDR3 DNA: TGTGCCAGCAGCGCCCCGGGACAGGGTAATGAAAAACTGTTTTTT
CDR3 protein: CASSAPGQGNEKLFF

clone size: .
D gene: TRBD1
J gene: TRBJ2-1
V gene: TRBV24-1
CDR3 DNA: TGTGCCACCAGTGATCCAGCCGGGACAGGGGGGAATGAGCAGTTCTTC
CDR3 protein: CATSDPAGTGGNEQFF

clone size: once
D gene: .
J gene: TRBJ2-1
V gene: TRBV5-1
CDR3 DNA: TGCGCCAGCAGAAGACCGGAGAACAATGAGCAGTTCTTC
CDR3 protein: CASRRPENNEQFF

clone size: .
D gene: TRBD2
J gene: TRBJ2-3
V gene: TRBV12-5
CDR3 DNA: TGTGCTAGTGGTTCGGCCCGGACTAGCGGGGGCTTTAGCACAGATACGCAGTATTTT
CDR3 protein: CASGSARTSGGFSTDTQYF

clone size: .
D gene: .
J gene: TRBJ1-1
V gene: TRBV4-1
CDR3 DNA: TGCGCCAGCAGCCCGTTGGACTTATGGAACACTGAAGCTTTCTTT
CDR3 protein: CASSPLDLWNTEAFF

clone size: once
D gene: .
J gene: TRBJ1-2
V gene: TRBV19
CDR3 DNA: TGTGCCAGTAGAACAGGGAGCGGCTACACCTTC
CDR3 protein: CASRTGSGYTF

clone size: .
D gene: TRBD2
J gene: TRBJ2-7
V gene: TRBV24-1
CDR3 DNA: TGTGCCACCAGTGAGACAGCGGGGGATCCTTACGAGCAGTACTTC
CDR3 protein: CATSETAGDPYEQYF

clone size: .
D gene: TRBD1
J gene: TRBJ2-1
V gene: TRBV2
CDR3 DNA: TGTGCCAGCAATACAGGGGTCGGATACAATGAGCAGTTCTTC
CDR3 protein: CASNTGVGYNEQFF

clone size: .
D gene: TRBD1
J gene: TRBJ2-3
V gene: TRBV11-2
CDR3 DNA: TGTGCCAGCAGCTTAGGTGCGGGACAGGGGGCAGGTACGCAGTATTTT
CDR3 protein: CASSLGAGQGAGTQYF

clone size: .
D gene: .
J gene: TRBJ2-1
V gene: TRBV12-1
CDR3 DNA: TGTGCCAGCAGCTCGGGACTAGCGGGGGGGCATGGCTCCTACAATGAGCAGTTCTTC
CDR3 protein: CASSSGLAGGHGSYNEQFF

clone size: .
D gene: TRBD2
J gene: TRBJ2-1
V gene: TRBV18
CDR3 DNA: TGTGCCAGCTCACGGATCGGGACTACCTCCTACAATGAGCAGTTCTTC
CDR3 protein: CASSRIGTTSYNEQFF

clone size: .
D gene: TRBD1
J gene: TRBJ2-1
V gene: TRBV6-6
CDR3 DNA: TGTGCCAGCAGCCCAGGACAGGGACGGTTCTTC
CDR3 protein: CASSPGQGRFF

clone size: .
D gene: .
J gene: TRBJ2-3
V gene: TRBV11-2
CDR3 DNA: TGTGCCAGCAGCTTAGAATCGACGGAGGTAGATACGCAGTATTTT
CDR3 protein: CASSLESTEVDTQYF

clone size: few
D gene: TRBD2
J gene: TRBJ2-3
V gene: TRBV7-6
CDR3 DNA: TGTGCCAGCAGCTTAGGCGTAGCGGGGTCGCCTGTCACAGATACGCAGTATTTT
CDR3 protein: CASSLGVAGSPVTDTQYF

clone size: .
D gene: .
J gene: TRBJ2-1
V gene: TRBV19
CDR3 DNA: TGTGCCAGTAGTAACAGATTGGGGCAGTTCTTC
CDR3 protein: CASSNRLGQFF

clone size: .
D gene: .
J gene: TRBJ1-2
V gene: TRBV20-1
CDR3 DNA: TGCAGTGCTAGTCGCCAGGACTATGGCTACACCTTC
CDR3 protein: CSASRQDYGYTF

clone size: .
D gene: .
J gene: TRBJ1-1
V gene: TRBV11-3
CDR3 DNA: TGTGCCAGCAGCTTAGATAGTATGATGAACACTGAAGCTTTCTTT
CDR3 protein: CASSLDSMMNTEAFF

clone size: .
D gene: .
J gene: TRBJ1-3
V gene: TRBV4-1
CDR3 DNA: TGCGCCAGCAGCCAAATCTTTGGCCGCTCTGGAAACACCATATATTTT
CDR3 protein: CASSQIFGRSGNTIYF

clone size: .
D gene: .
J gene: TRBJ2-7
V gene: TRBV5-6
CDR3 DNA: TGTGCCAGCAGCTATTTTGAGGGCGCAATCCACGAGCAGTACTTC
CDR3 protein: CASSYFEGAIHEQYF

clone size: few
D gene: TRBD2
J gene: TRBJ2-1
V gene: TRBV7-8
CDR3 DNA: TGTGCCAGCAGCCCCAGGGAGGGCAGGGAGCAGTTCTTC
CDR3 protein: CASSPREGREQFF

clone size: .
D gene: .
J gene: TRBJ1-5
V gene: TRBV28
CDR3 DNA: TGTGCCAGCAGGCTAGGGGGAGACGGCAATCAGCCCCAGCATTTT
CDR3 protein: CASRLGGDGNQPQHF

clone size: few
D gene: .
J gene: TRBJ1-3
V gene: TRBV19
CDR3 DNA: TGTGCCAGTAGTGACGGGGGATACTCTGGAAACACCATATATTTT
CDR3 protein: CASSDGGYSGNTIYF

clone size: .
D gene: TRBD1
J gene: TRBJ1-2
V gene: TRBV7-9
CDR3 DNA: TGTGCCAGCAGCTTCTCGACAGGGAACTATGGCTACACCTTC
CDR3 protein: CASSFSTGNYGYTF

clone size: .
D gene: TRBD1
J gene: TRBJ1-5
V gene: TRBV5-1
CDR3 DNA: TGCGCCAGCAGCTTGGCCGGACAGGGTGGACAGCCCCAGCATTTT
CDR3 protein: CASSLAGQGGQPQHF

clone size: .
D gene: .
J gene: TRBJ1-2
V gene: TRBV7-2
CDR3 DNA: TGTGCCAGCAGCTTAGGACAGGCATTTTATGGCTACACCTTC
CDR3 protein: CASSLGQAFYGYTF

clone size: once
D gene: .
J gene: TRBJ2-7
V gene: TRBV6-2/TRBV6-3
CDR3 DNA: TGTGCCAGCAGTGCCCCCGGGAAAACCTACGAGCAGTACTTC
CDR3 protein: CASSAPGKTYEQYF

clone size: .
D gene: .
J gene: TRBJ2-3
V gene: TRBV6-5
CDR3 DNA: TGTGCCAGCAGCCCCTCGGGGTTGACAGATACGCAGTATTTT
CDR3 protein: CASSPSGLTDTQYF

clone size: .
D gene: .
J gene: TRBJ1-5
V gene: TRBV11-2
CDR3 DNA: TGTGCCAGCAGCATAGATCTCAATCAGCCCCAGCATTTT
CDR3 protein: CASSIDLNQPQHF

clone size: .
D gene: .
J gene: TRBJ1-4
V gene: TRBV5-1
CDR3 DNA: TGCGCCAGCAGCTTCAGGGCAACTAATGAAAAACTGTTTTTT
CDR3 protein: CASSFRATNEKLFF

clone size: .
D gene: TRBD2
J gene: TRBJ2-2
V gene: TRBV7-3
CDR3 DNA: TGTGCCAGCAGCCCCCCGGGGCTAGCGGGCACCGGGGAGCTGTTTTTT
CDR3 protein: CASSPPGLAGTGELFF

clone size: .
D gene: .
J gene: TRBJ2-7
V gene: TRBV6-4
CDR3 DNA: TGTGCCAGCACAGGGTTCTCGACCTACGAGCAGTACTTC
CDR3 protein: CASTGFSTYEQYF

clone size: .
D gene: .
J gene: TRBJ2-7
V gene: TRBV18
CDR3 DNA: TGTGCCAGCTCACTACCCGGGACTCAAGGCTCCTACGAGCAGTACTTC
CDR3 protein: CASSLPGTQGSYEQYF

clone size: .
D gene: TRBD2
J gene: TRBJ2-5
V gene: TRBV3-1/TRBV3-2
CDR3 DNA: TGTGCCAGCAGCGGGACTAGCGGGGGGGCGGCTGGGGAAGAGACCCAGTACTTC
CDR3 protein: CASSGTSGGAAGEETQYF

clone size: .
D gene: TRBD2
J gene: TRBJ2-7
V gene: TRBV6-5
CDR3 DNA: TGTGCCAGCAGTCCCCGACTAGCGGGCCACGAGCAGTACTTC
CDR3 protein: CASSPRLAGHEQYF

clone size: .
D gene: TRBD1
J gene: TRBJ1-5
V gene: TRBV18
CDR3 DNA: TGTGCCAGCTCACCACCCGGCAGGGGGCATAGCAATCAGCCCCAGCATTTT
CDR3 protein: CASSPPGRGHSNQPQHF

clone size: .
D gene: TRBD1
J gene: TRBJ2-7
V gene: TRBV5-3
CDR3 DNA: TGTGCCAGAAGCGGGACAGGGGGCTCCTACGAGCAGTACTTC
CDR3 protein: CARSGTGGSYEQYF

clone size: .
D gene: .
J gene: TRBJ1-2
V gene: TRBV30
CDR3 DNA: TGTGCCTGGAGTGTACGGGCAGGGGACAACTATGGCTACACCTTC
CDR3 protein: CAWSVRAGDNYGYTF

clone size: .
D gene: .
J gene: TRBJ1-6
V gene: TRBV7-9
CDR3 DNA: TGTGCCAGCAGCTTAGGATCCGGGGTGCGGGGGGTCTCACCCCTCCACTTT
CDR3 protein: CASSLGSGVRGVSPLHF

clone size: .
D gene: .
J gene: TRBJ2-1
V gene: TRBV30
CDR3 DNA: TGTGCCTGGAGTGTCATTGAGGGGCCAGGGACTCCCCTTAGCTCCTACAATGAGCAGTTCTTC
CDR3 protein: CAWSVIEGPGTPLSSYNEQFF

clone size: .
D gene: .
J gene: TRBJ1-3
V gene: TRBV19
CDR3 DNA: TGTGCCAGTGGGAGACGGAACTCTGGAAACACCATATATTTT
CDR3 protein: CASGRRNSGNTIYF

clone size: .
D gene: .
J gene: TRBJ1-1
V gene: TRBV10-2
CDR3 DNA: TGCGCCAGCAGGACTCACCCCGAGCAGGGGTCGACTGAAGCTTTCTTT
CDR3 protein: CASRTHPEQGSTEAFF

clone size: .
D gene: TRBD2
J gene: TRBJ2-5
V gene: TRBV5-1
CDR3 DNA: TGCGCCAGCAGCTTGGAGGTAGCGGGAGCCGGAGAGACCCAGTACTTC
CDR3 protein: CASSLEVAGAGETQYF

clone size: .
D gene: .
J gene: TRBJ1-4
V gene: TRBV4-1
CDR3 DNA: TGCGCCAGCAGCCAAGATGCCGTTGGCATGTTCTATGAAAAACTGTTTTTT
CDR3 protein: CASSQDAVGMFYEKLFF

clone size: .
D gene: .
J gene: TRBJ2-7
V gene: TRBV3-1/TRBV3-2
CDR3 DNA: TGTGCCAGCAGCCAAGGGCCCTTGGTGGAGTACGAGCAGTACTTC
CDR3 protein: CASSQGPLVEYEQYF

clone size: .
D gene: .
J gene: TRBJ1-2
V gene: TRBV19
CDR3 DNA: TGTGCCAGTACCACGGACTCCTCCTATGGCTACACCTTC
CDR3 protein: CASTTDSSYGYTF